Listed below are T cell receptor beta chains from one sample, sequenced in a study of CD8+CD57+ T cells in acquired aplastic anemia. In TCRdb, the reads were re-called with MiXCR into one record per CDR3 protein. The sample contains approximately 45,000 distinct CDR3 sequences, 70% to 80% of which appear only once. Material for sequencing was sorted CD4+, CD8+, or CD8+CD57+ T cells (not recorded which) from PBMCs. The source of these receptors is a human donor in good health, serving as a control. Each CDR3 is given with its conserved first and last residue. A D gene is named only where the DNA matches it firmly. The size entry is marked missing in some rows and otherwise reads once, few, many or a size class.

CDR3: CSAAIGGSYNEQFF
DNA: TGCAGCGCTGCCATTGGGGGATCCTACAATGAGCAGTTCTTC
J: TRBJ2-1
size: once
V: TRBV29-1
D: NA

CDR3: CASSQDAPGPGDGYTF
DNA: TGCGCCAGCAGCCAAGATGCGCCAGGGCCCGGTGATGGCTACACCTTC
J: TRBJ1-2
size: NA
V: TRBV4-1
D: NA

CDR3: CAISEGLAGITYEQYF
DNA: TGTGCCATCAGTGAGGGACTAGCGGGAATTACCTACGAGCAGTACTTC
J: TRBJ2-7
size: NA
V: TRBV10-3
D: TRBD2

CDR3: CASSQEWRDAYNEQFF
DNA: TGCGCCAGCAGCCAAGAATGGAGGGATGCCTACAATGAGCAGTTCTTC
J: TRBJ2-1
size: few
V: TRBV4-3
D: NA

CDR3: CASSGMNTEAFF
DNA: TGTGCCAGCAGTGGTATGAACACTGAAGCTTTCTTT
J: TRBJ1-1
size: once
V: TRBV25-1
D: NA

CDR3: CAISESIGGGSQHF
DNA: TGTGCCATCAGTGAGTCAATTGGGGGAGGGTCCCAGCATTTT
J: TRBJ1-5
size: few
V: TRBV10-3
D: NA

CDR3: CATSSRRGFSTEAFF
DNA: TGTGCCACCAGCAGCCGCAGGGGTTTTAGCACTGAAGCTTTCTTT
J: TRBJ1-1
size: NA
V: TRBV15
D: NA

CDR3: CATSDGDNVLTF
DNA: TGTGCCACCAGTGATGGGGACAACGTCCTGACTTTC
J: TRBJ2-6
size: NA
V: TRBV24-1
D: NA

CDR3: CAIRPGGGLYEQFF
DNA: TGTGCCATCAGGCCAGGCGGAGGACTCTATGAGCAGTTCTTC
J: TRBJ2-1
size: medium-sized
V: TRBV10-3
D: NA

CDR3: CASSGLRGGSTDTQYF
DNA: TGTGCCAGCAGTGGGCTACGGGGCGGGAGCACAGATACGCAGTATTTT
J: TRBJ2-3
size: NA
V: TRBV12-3/TRBV12-4
D: NA

CDR3: CSVEYVPLVIFF
DNA: TGCAGCGTTGAATATGTACCACTCGTAATTTTCTTC
J: TRBJ2-5
size: NA
V: TRBV29-1
D: NA

CDR3: CAISITGTNTGELFF
DNA: TGTGCCATCAGCATTACAGGGACGAACACCGGGGAGCTGTTTTTT
J: TRBJ2-2
size: few
V: TRBV10-3
D: NA

CDR3: CASSGGQGAHQPQHF
DNA: TGTGCCAGCAGTGGCGGACAGGGGGCCCATCAGCCCCAGCATTTT
J: TRBJ1-5
size: many
V: TRBV6-1
D: TRBD1

CDR3: CASSSRGIYEQYF
DNA: TGCGCCAGCAGCTCCAGGGGGATCTACGAGCAGTACTTC
J: TRBJ2-7
size: NA
V: TRBV5-1
D: TRBD1

CDR3: CASSLGTAIAYNSPLHF
DNA: TGCGCCAGCAGCTTGGGGACAGCTATTGCCTATAATTCACCCCTCCACTTT
J: TRBJ1-6
size: medium-sized
V: TRBV5-1
D: NA

CDR3: CATAGSNQPQHF
DNA: TGTGCCACGGCTGGGAGTAATCAGCCCCAGCATTTT
J: TRBJ1-5
size: NA
V: TRBV19
D: NA

CDR3: CASSQSAETQYF
DNA: TGTGCCAGCAGCCAATCGGCCGAGACCCAGTACTTC
J: TRBJ2-5
size: many
V: TRBV16
D: NA

CDR3: CASSRLAGEGEQYF
DNA: TGTGCCAGTAGTCGACTAGCGGGGGAGGGCGAGCAGTACTTC
J: TRBJ2-7
size: NA
V: TRBV19
D: TRBD2

CDR3: CASSYIDGNTGELFF
DNA: TGTGCCAGCAGCTATATAGACGGGAACACCGGGGAGCTGTTTTTT
J: TRBJ2-2
size: many
V: TRBV7-3
D: NA

CDR3: CSVAGTGDEAFF
DNA: TGCAGCGTGGCCGGGACAGGGGATGAAGCTTTCTTT
J: TRBJ1-1
size: NA
V: TRBV29-1
D: TRBD1

CDR3: CASSLWRADDGYTF
DNA: TGTGCCAGCAGCTTATGGCGCGCAGACGATGGCTACACCTTC
J: TRBJ1-2
size: NA
V: TRBV7-3
D: NA

CDR3: CAIGTSGREYQETQYF
DNA: TGCGCCATCGGGACTAGCGGGAGGGAGTACCAAGAGACCCAGTACTTC
J: TRBJ2-5
size: NA
V: TRBV10-2
D: TRBD2

CDR3: CSASRGYEQYF
DNA: TGCAGTGCTAGTCGAGGCTACGAGCAGTACTTC
J: TRBJ2-7
size: NA
V: TRBV20-1
D: NA

CDR3: CASSIQEGAAYYERYF
DNA: TGTGCCAGTAGTATTCAGGAGGGAGCAGCTTACTACGAGCGGTACTTC
J: TRBJ2-7
size: NA
V: TRBV19
D: NA

CDR3: CASSLLGGQGDHEQYF
DNA: TGTGCCAGCAGCTTACTGGGGGGACAGGGGGACCACGAGCAGTACTTC
J: TRBJ2-7
size: NA
V: TRBV7-3
D: TRBD1

CDR3: CASNIGGQSSYEQYF
DNA: TGTGCCAGCAATATCGGGGGGCAGAGCTCCTACGAGCAGTACTTC
J: TRBJ2-7
size: few
V: TRBV2
D: NA

CDR3: CSAGGTNRHYGYTF
DNA: TGCAGCGCGGGGGGGACGAACCGCCACTATGGCTACACCTTC
J: TRBJ1-2
size: few
V: TRBV29-1
D: NA

CDR3: CSARAFRTGQETQYF
DNA: TGCAGTGCTAGAGCCTTTCGGACAGGCCAAGAGACCCAGTACTTC
J: TRBJ2-5
size: NA
V: TRBV20-1
D: TRBD1

CDR3: CASSLGTPTADTQYF
DNA: TGCGCCAGCAGCCTCGGGACTCCCACCGCAGATACGCAGTATTTT
J: TRBJ2-3
size: NA
V: TRBV5-1
D: NA

CDR3: CASSRDRGNYGYTF
DNA: TGTGCCAGCAGCCGAGACAGGGGGAACTATGGCTACACCTTC
J: TRBJ1-2
size: NA
V: TRBV7-6
D: TRBD1

CDR3: CASMGTGDGADTQYF
DNA: TGTGCCAGCATGGGAACAGGGGATGGGGCAGATACGCAGTATTTT
J: TRBJ2-3
size: NA
V: TRBV6-1
D: TRBD1

CDR3: CASSQEVASTDTQYF
DNA: TGCGCCAGCAGCCAAGAGGTGGCTAGCACAGATACGCAGTATTTT
J: TRBJ2-3
size: NA
V: TRBV4-1
D: NA

CDR3: CASSPQRGEQFF
DNA: TGTGCCAGCAGCCCTCAACGGGGTGAGCAGTTCTTC
J: TRBJ2-1
size: NA
V: TRBV7-2
D: NA

CDR3: CASSISSSGRGSPLHF
DNA: TGTGCCAGTAGTATAAGTTCTTCCGGGAGGGGTTCACCCCTCCACTTT
J: TRBJ1-6
size: NA
V: TRBV19
D: NA

CDR3: CASSTKTGGPGYTF
DNA: TGTGCCAGCAGTACCAAGACAGGGGGACCTGGCTACACCTTC
J: TRBJ1-2
size: NA
V: TRBV6-1
D: TRBD1

CDR3: CASSERTGSYEQYF
DNA: TGTGCCAGCAGCGAAAGGACAGGTTCCTACGAGCAGTACTTC
J: TRBJ2-7
size: NA
V: TRBV7-2
D: TRBD1

CDR3: CSVVAGAINEQYF
DNA: TGCAGCGTCGTAGCGGGAGCAATCAATGAGCAGTATTTT
J: TRBJ2-3
size: once
V: TRBV29-1
D: TRBD2

CDR3: CATGQGIEKLFF
DNA: TGTGCCACAGGACAGGGGATCGAAAAACTGTTTTTT
J: TRBJ1-4
size: NA
V: TRBV7-2
D: TRBD1

CDR3: CASSLTGEQFF
DNA: TGTGCCAGCAGCCTGACAGGCGAGCAGTTCTTC
J: TRBJ2-1
size: NA
V: TRBV7-9
D: NA

CDR3: CASGDGNTEAFF
DNA: TGTGCCAGTGGGGACGGGAACACTGAAGCTTTCTTT
J: TRBJ1-1
size: NA
V: TRBV19
D: NA

CDR3: CASSENRYMNTEAFF
DNA: TGTGCCAGCAGTGAGAACAGGTACATGAACACTGAAGCTTTCTTT
J: TRBJ1-1
size: few
V: TRBV2
D: NA

CDR3: CASSLRREQYF
DNA: TGTGCCAGCAGCTTACGTCGCGAGCAGTACTTC
J: TRBJ2-7
size: NA
V: TRBV2
D: NA

CDR3: CASSDISGTGSHYGYTF
DNA: TGTGCCAGCAGCGACATATCCGGGACAGGGAGTCACTATGGCTACACCTTC
J: TRBJ1-2
size: NA
V: TRBV2
D: TRBD1